This is a list of T cell receptor beta chains from one sample in a study of HIV-infected patients and healthy controls. MiXCR, run by TCRdb on the 5' RACE reads, gives a single entry per CDR3 protein. Among around 18,000 distinct CDR3 sequences listed, around 15% were seen once. Sequenced: CD8+ T cells from blood. The origin of the receptors is a human donor in good health. CDR3s leave out the opening cysteine and the closing phenylalanine or tryptophan. Clone sizes are given selectively: once, few, many, or a class where the clone is expanded.

j_call: TRBJ1-2
clone_size: few
v_call: TRBV5-4
cdr3_aa: AINGGEPTDGYT

j_call: TRBJ2-3
clone_size: many
v_call: TRBV5-6
cdr3_aa: ASSNPSGSGYRTDTQY

j_call: TRBJ1-4
clone_size: few
v_call: TRBV4-3
cdr3_aa: ASSQGLQGGGEKLF

j_call: TRBJ1-1
clone_size: NA
v_call: TRBV2
cdr3_aa: ARGTVAGTEAF

j_call: TRBJ1-1
clone_size: many
v_call: TRBV6-2/TRBV6-3
cdr3_aa: AGGAGMNTEAF

j_call: TRBJ2-1
clone_size: NA
v_call: TRBV20-1
cdr3_aa: SAQGGLAEKEQF

j_call: TRBJ1-1
clone_size: many
v_call: TRBV29-1
cdr3_aa: SVDRTTEAF

j_call: TRBJ2-7
clone_size: many
v_call: TRBV5-1
cdr3_aa: ASSLYGGNEQY

j_call: TRBJ2-3
clone_size: many
v_call: TRBV2
cdr3_aa: ASTEALDTQY

j_call: TRBJ1-1
clone_size: NA
v_call: TRBV6-6
cdr3_aa: ASTWTRMNTEAF

j_call: TRBJ1-5
clone_size: many
v_call: TRBV6-2/TRBV6-3
cdr3_aa: ASSPTDDSVQPQH

j_call: TRBJ2-7
clone_size: many
v_call: TRBV20-1
cdr3_aa: SAKEGRVYSYEQY

j_call: TRBJ2-2
clone_size: many
v_call: TRBV29-1
cdr3_aa: SVERAGDQTGELF

j_call: TRBJ1-4
clone_size: many
v_call: TRBV12-3/TRBV12-4
cdr3_aa: ASTTAEAGEKLF

j_call: TRBJ2-7
clone_size: few
v_call: TRBV7-8
cdr3_aa: ASSLGSQASYEQY

j_call: TRBJ2-1
clone_size: NA
v_call: TRBV7-9
cdr3_aa: ASSLVVAGDYNEQF

j_call: TRBJ2-2
clone_size: NA
v_call: TRBV4-3
cdr3_aa: ASSQPGADGTGELF

j_call: TRBJ2-7
clone_size: NA
v_call: TRBV27
cdr3_aa: ASRDRGAEQY

j_call: TRBJ2-1
clone_size: few
v_call: TRBV30
cdr3_aa: AWSPPIPAGYEQF

j_call: TRBJ2-3
clone_size: NA
v_call: TRBV7-2
cdr3_aa: ASSSTGPSTDTQY

j_call: TRBJ2-4
clone_size: NA
v_call: TRBV5-6
cdr3_aa: ASSRGGGFTKNIQY

j_call: TRBJ2-7
clone_size: many
v_call: TRBV4-3
cdr3_aa: ASSQGEEVDEQY

j_call: TRBJ2-1
clone_size: many
v_call: TRBV7-3
cdr3_aa: ASSPTSGSTYEQF

j_call: TRBJ1-2
clone_size: many
v_call: TRBV6-5
cdr3_aa: ASRATGGGYGYT

j_call: TRBJ2-3
clone_size: many
v_call: TRBV28
cdr3_aa: ASSQQGTDTQY

j_call: TRBJ2-3
clone_size: NA
v_call: TRBV28
cdr3_aa: ASSSPTEYISTDTQY

j_call: TRBJ2-7
clone_size: NA
v_call: TRBV28
cdr3_aa: ASSLADRRSSEQY

j_call: TRBJ2-5
clone_size: many
v_call: TRBV10-3
cdr3_aa: AISESTSYGTQY

j_call: TRBJ2-1
clone_size: NA
v_call: TRBV7-9
cdr3_aa: ASSLADIEQF

j_call: TRBJ2-3
clone_size: few
v_call: TRBV19
cdr3_aa: ASSIGRGTDTQY

j_call: TRBJ2-1
clone_size: many
v_call: TRBV14
cdr3_aa: ASSRFQTVARMEQF

j_call: TRBJ2-7
clone_size: many
v_call: TRBV6-1
cdr3_aa: ASSEGTSYEQY

j_call: TRBJ2-1
clone_size: many
v_call: TRBV4-2
cdr3_aa: ASSQNLYEQF

j_call: TRBJ2-3
clone_size: many
v_call: TRBV7-9
cdr3_aa: ASQGVWDPSTDTQY

j_call: TRBJ2-7
clone_size: many
v_call: TRBV19
cdr3_aa: ASSIGSGPYEQY

j_call: TRBJ1-1
clone_size: few
v_call: TRBV7-8
cdr3_aa: ASSFGQSTEAF

j_call: TRBJ2-2
clone_size: NA
v_call: TRBV9
cdr3_aa: ASSVAGTGAAGELF

j_call: TRBJ1-1
clone_size: NA
v_call: TRBV7-9
cdr3_aa: ASSSGGTEAF

j_call: TRBJ2-1
clone_size: NA
v_call: TRBV28
cdr3_aa: ASTLEGWGYNEQF

j_call: TRBJ1-2
clone_size: few
v_call: TRBV19
cdr3_aa: ASSMLVWGLEGYT

j_call: TRBJ2-3
clone_size: many
v_call: TRBV9
cdr3_aa: ASSVAGFASGRPDTQY

j_call: TRBJ2-5
clone_size: many
v_call: TRBV6-2/TRBV6-3
cdr3_aa: ASSYPREGQETQY

j_call: TRBJ2-3
clone_size: few
v_call: TRBV20-1
cdr3_aa: SARDVFRSGYLSSTDTQY

j_call: TRBJ1-3
clone_size: NA
v_call: TRBV5-5
cdr3_aa: ASSFRPRVYSGNTIY

j_call: TRBJ1-1
clone_size: few
v_call: TRBV2
cdr3_aa: ASSVSQGKTLTDTEAF

j_call: TRBJ2-7
clone_size: NA
v_call: TRBV6-5
cdr3_aa: ASSYQGSYEQY

j_call: TRBJ1-5
clone_size: few
v_call: TRBV9
cdr3_aa: ASNLGDSNQPQH

j_call: TRBJ2-3
clone_size: NA
v_call: TRBV5-4
cdr3_aa: ASSMRGLGTDTQY

j_call: TRBJ2-1
clone_size: medium-sized
v_call: TRBV3-2
cdr3_aa: ASSQCPRDPPNNEQF

j_call: TRBJ2-3
clone_size: NA
v_call: TRBV6-1
cdr3_aa: ASSDGLAVNTDTQY

j_call: TRBJ1-1
clone_size: many
v_call: TRBV3-1
cdr3_aa: ASSQARGEGTEAF